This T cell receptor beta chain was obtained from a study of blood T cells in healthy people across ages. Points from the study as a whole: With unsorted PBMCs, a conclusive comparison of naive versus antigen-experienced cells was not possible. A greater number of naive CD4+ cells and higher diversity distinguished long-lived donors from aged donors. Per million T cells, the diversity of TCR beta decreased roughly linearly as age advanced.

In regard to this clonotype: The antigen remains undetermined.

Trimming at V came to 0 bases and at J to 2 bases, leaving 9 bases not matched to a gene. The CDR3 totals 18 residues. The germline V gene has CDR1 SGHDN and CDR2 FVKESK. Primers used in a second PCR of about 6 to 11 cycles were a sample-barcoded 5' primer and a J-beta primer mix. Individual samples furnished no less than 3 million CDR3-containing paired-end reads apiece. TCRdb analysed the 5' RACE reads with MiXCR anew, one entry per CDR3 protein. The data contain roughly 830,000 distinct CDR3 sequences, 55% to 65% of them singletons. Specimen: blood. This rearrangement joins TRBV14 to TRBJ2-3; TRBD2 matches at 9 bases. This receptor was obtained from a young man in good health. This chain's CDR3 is CASSQEAVLAGYTDTQYF. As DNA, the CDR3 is TGTGCCAGCAGCCAAGAGGCTGTCCTAGCGGGGTACACAGATACGCAGTATTTT.